Below, 23 T cell receptor beta chains from the same sample are listed, as sequenced in a study of human T cells and chemical hapten exposure. Time point defined: patch test 2, 6 weeks after DPC sensitization. Regarding treatment: therapeutic diphenylcyclopropenone sensitization with weekly scalp DPC. TCRdb independently ran MiXCR on the RACE reads; one entry per CDR3 protein. The table has about 80,000 distinct CDR3 sequences, around a tenth seen once. The input for sequencing was whole blood, taken in connection with sensitization to the hapten diphenylcyclopropenone (DPC). Every receptor here comes from a man between 18 and 29 years old with alopecia areata. Some clones in this sample may be carry-over from other donors' samples.

This clonotype has a count of ten or more. The CDR3: CATSIRTGRVVKRDTQYF. CDR3 in DNA: TGTGCCACCAGCATCAGGACAGGGCGGGTGGTAAAAAGGGATACGCAGTATTTT. The gene calls are TRBV15 and TRBJ2-3; TRBD1 matches 8 bases. Per germline, CDR1 LNHNV and CDR2 YYDKDF (reference sequence). The CDR3 is 18 residues long. Trimming took 4 bases from V and 6 from J; bases not matched to a gene: 18.

The CDR3 reads CATAWETGAEPLHF. The DNA for the CDR3 is TGTGCCACCGCTTGGGAGACTGGAGCCGAGCCCCTCCACTTT. The chain joins TRBV5-5 to TRBJ1-6; no reliable D call. The CDR3 has 14 amino acids. The ends were cut back, 9 bases at V and 13 bases at J, with 23 bases in the middle. Germline V CDR1 and CDR2: SGHKS, YYEKEE (reference sequence).

This clonotype was recorded many times. The DNA of the CDR3 is TGCAGCATTCGGGGGGCCAGACAGGGCCGTAGGGGCTCTGGAAACACCATATATTTT. Translating gives CSIRGARQGRRGSGNTIYF. The chain carries TRBV29-1 and TRBJ1-3; 7 bases map to TRBD1. V shed 8 bases and J 0 bases; nucleotides not matched to a gene: 22. Looked up from germline, CDR1 is SQVTM and CDR2 is ANQGSEA. The CDR3 extends over 19 amino acids.

This clonotype was seen more than once but under ten times. The J gene is TRBJ1-4, the V gene TRBV28; 7 bases line up with TRBD1. The CDR3 is 15 amino acids. The V gene end was trimmed by 5 bases and the J gene end by 7 bases; junction bases not matched to a gene: 10. The germline gives CDR1 MDHEN, CDR2 SYDVKM. The CDR3 DNA sequence: TGTGCCAGCAGTAGACCGACAGGGATGCTTGAAAAACTGTTTTTT. Its protein is CASSRPTGMLEKLFF. The variable domain in full, completed from reference TRBV28 and TRBJ1-4, reads DVKVTQSSRYLVKRTGEKVFLECVQDMDHENMFWYRQDPGLGLRLIYFSYDVKMKEKGDIPEGYSVSREKKERFSLILESASTNQTSMYLCASSRPTGMLEKLFFGSGTQLSVL.

This CDR3 is CASSHLPGMNTEAFF. In DNA, the CDR3 is TGTGCCAGCAGCCACCTCCCGGGTATGAACACTGAAGCTTTCTTT. This chain links TRBV4-2 with TRBJ1-1; D is undetermined. This CDR3 comprises 15 residues. Germline loops: CDR1 LGHNA, CDR2 YNFKEQ. Deletions cut 3 bases from V and 0 bases from J, with 11 bases between.

The V call is TRBV24-1, the J call TRBJ2-1; possible D gene TRBD1, 5 bases. The CDR3 runs 16 residues. Deletions cut 3 bases from V and 1 base from J, with 12 bases between. Per the germline V gene, CDR1 is KGHDR and CDR2 is SFDVKD. This CDR3 reads CATSDPGDRSYNEQFF. The CDR3 DNA follows: TGTGCCACCAGTGATCCAGGAGACAGATCCTACAATGAGCAGTTCTTC.

This clonotype has a single count. Just one base apart from a much larger clone, this may be a read error. The rearrangement uses TRBV18 and TRBJ2-7, with 9 bases matching TRBD2. The CDR3 runs 15 residues. Germline CDR1 KGHSH, CDR2 LQKENI. The CDR3 DNA sequence: TGTGCCAGCTCGGGGCTAGCGGGGCTTGCCTACGAGCAGCACTTC. It codes for CASSGLAGLAYEQHF.

Ten or more counts support this clonotype. This chain uses TRBV7-9 with TRBJ2-1, with 8 bases that match TRBD1. Trimming at V came to 5 bases and at J to 7 bases, leaving 13 bases not matched to a gene. Germline V lookup: CDR1 SEHNR, CDR2 FQNEAQ (reference sequence). The CDR3 runs 16 residues. In DNA, the CDR3 is TGTGCCAGCAGCCCCTGGAACTTGACAGGGGAAAATGAGCAGTTCTTC. Translated, it gives CASSPWNLTGENEQFF.

This clonotype was seen more than once but under ten times. The chain links TRBV18 to TRBJ2-7, with a possible D match to TRBD1 (6 bases). This CDR3 spans 13 amino acids. Trimming removed 4 bases from V and 3 bases from J, with 10 bases in between. Germline CDR1 is KGHSH and CDR2 is LQKENI. The CDR3 sequence is CASSLGQIYEQYV. Written as DNA, the CDR3 is TGTGCCAGCTCACTCGGACAGATCTACGAGCAGTACGTC.

This clonotype was seen only a few times. V usage is TRBV7-3 and J usage is TRBJ2-2; maybe TRBD1 (5 bases). The CDR3 runs to 15 residues. Germline assignment: CDR1 SGHTA and CDR2 FQGTGA. Trimming shortened V by 4 bases and J by 4 bases, and 13 bases separated the two germline ends. CDR3 region: CASSSGGAGTGELFF. CDR3 DNA sequence: TGTGCCAGCAGCTCAGGTGGGGCCGGCACCGGGGAGCTGTTTTTT. Complete variable domain (other parts from reference TRBV7-3 and TRBJ2-2): GAGVSQTPSNKVTEKGKYVELRCDPISGHTALYWYRQSLGQGPEFLIYFQGTGAADDSGLPNDRFFAVRPEGSVSTLKIQRTERGDSAVYLCASSSGGAGTGELFFGEGSRLTVL.

This clonotype has a handful of counts. CDR3 DNA: TGTGCCAGCAGCCAAGAAATTGGGTACTCTAGCACAGATACGCAGTATTTT. It specifies CASSQEIGYSSTDTQYF. The V gene is TRBV3-1, the J gene TRBJ2-3; D remains ambiguous. CDR1 LGHDT and CDR2 YNNKEL come from the germline V gene (reference sequence). CDR3 length equals 17 residues. V was shortened by 0 bases and J by 0 bases, with 13 bases between the two germline ends.

This clonotype was found a few times. The rearrangement joins TRBV10-3 to TRBJ2-7; D possibly corresponds to TRBD1 (5 bases). Trimming took off 2 bases at V and 0 bases at J, with 8 bases between the two ends. The CDR3 length is 14 residues. Germline V gives CDR1 ENHRY, CDR2 SYGVKD. DNA for the CDR3: TGTGCCATCAGTGAGACCAGGGCCTCCTACGAGCAGTACGTC. This translates into CAISETRASYEQYV.

By share, this clonotype counts as medium-sized. V gene TRBV29-1 combines with J gene TRBJ1-1; D gene uncertain. The CDR3 runs to 10 residues. The V end was cut by 6 bases, the J end by 5 bases, with 7 bases between. The V gene's germline CDR1 is SQVTM and CDR2 ANQGSEA. Written as DNA, the CDR3 is TGCAGCGTGGCCCGGACTGAAGCTTTCTTT. Translation gives CSVARTEAFF. The complete variable domain, with remaining parts taken from reference TRBV29-1 and TRBJ1-1, reads SAVISQKPSRDICQRGTSLTIQCQVDSQVTMMFWYRQQPGQSLTLIATANQGSEATYESGFVIDKFPISRPNLTFSTLTVSNMSPEDSSIYLCSVARTEAFFGQGTRLTVV.

This clonotype appeared a few times. The rearrangement joins TRBV7-6 to TRBJ1-3, with a possible D match to TRBD1 (6 bases). The CDR3 covers 17 residues. Germline assignment: CDR1 SGHVS and CDR2 FNYEAQ. Trimming left V 1 base short and J 0 bases short, with 13 bases between. CDR3 loop: CASSLGAGANSGNTIYF. The CDR3 region has the DNA TGTGCCAGCAGCTTAGGGGCGGGGGCCAACTCTGGAAACACCATATATTTT.

V is TRBV29-1 and J is TRBJ2-1, with 11 bases identical to TRBD2. Germline V gene data show CDR1 as SQVTM and CDR2 as ANQGSEA. CDR3 length: 16 residues. The ends lost 4 bases at V and 7 bases at J; junction bases unmatched: 12. The CDR3 DNA reads as TGCAGCGTTGGGAGACTAGCGGGGTCCTCTGAGAATGAGCAGTTCTTC. Translation: CSVGRLAGSSENEQFF.

V and J are TRBV21-1 and TRBJ2-7; the DNA was not compared with TRBD1, the D call given in the table. TRBV21-1 is described as a pseudogene. This CDR3 is 16 amino acids long. The CDR3 bases are TGTGCCAGCAGCAAAGTCAGGACAGGGTGCTCCTACGAGCAGTACTTC. Translation gives CASSKVRTGCSYEQYF.

This clonotype was observed a handful of times. For the CDR3, the DNA is TGTGCCAGCAGTAAAACAGGGAAAAACTATTCACCCCTCCACTTT. It translates to CASSKTGKNYSPLHF. V usage is TRBV6-5 and J usage is TRBJ1-6; weak D call: TRBD1 (6 bases). The CDR3 contains 15 residues. The V end was cut by 5 bases, the J end by 8 bases, with 16 bases between. The germline gives CDR1 MNHEY, CDR2 SVGAGI.

This clonotype was recorded many times. The CDR3 sequence is CASSSPGTGRPDTQYF. The CDR3 DNA sequence: TGTGCCAGCAGTTCTCCCGGGACAGGGCGGCCAGATACGCAGTATTTT. The J gene is TRBJ2-3, the V gene TRBV27; 9 nucleotides align to TRBD1. J gave up 4 bases and V 4 bases, and 9 bases lay outside the gene matches. The CDR3 runs to 16 residues. Germline V lookup: CDR1 MNHEY, CDR2 SMNVEV (reference sequence).

This clonotype was observed a few times. CDR3 loop: CASSPGTFQETQYF. The CDR3 DNA sequence: TGTGCCAGCAGCCCCGGGACTTTTCAAGAGACCCAGTACTTC. V gene TRBV2 combines with J gene TRBJ2-5; TRBD2 is a possible D gene (6 bases). V lost 6 bases to trimming and J lost 2 bases, with 13 bases between them. Germline CDR1 is SNHLY and CDR2 is FYNNEI. The CDR3 sequence is 14 residues long.

This chain links TRBV29-1 with TRBJ2-2; D uncertain. Trimming shortened V by 6 bases and J by 7 bases, and 6 bases separated the two germline ends. In germline, CDR1 is SQVTM, CDR2 ANQGSEA. The CDR3 extends over 10 amino acids. CDR3 sequence (DNA): TGCAGCGTCAGTGTCGGGGAGCTGTTTTTT. The encoded protein is CSVSVGELFF.

The sample holds many counts of this clonotype. The CDR3: CASSLTDPFTAYQETQYF. CDR3 DNA: TGTGCCAGCAGCTTAACAGACCCTTTCACAGCGTACCAAGAGACCCAGTACTTC. The V gene is TRBV7-2, the J gene TRBJ2-5; D unclear. This CDR3 is 18 amino acids long. V lost 2 bases, J lost 0 bases, and 19 bases lay in between. Germline CDR1 SGHTA, CDR2 FQGNSA.

This clonotype has a count of ten or more. The chain carries TRBV5-4 and TRBJ1-1, with 9 bases identical to TRBD1. V gave up 0 bases and J gave up 4 bases; unmatched junction bases: 10. CDR1 SGHNT and CDR2 YYREEE come from the germline V gene (reference sequence). This CDR3 is 17 amino acids long. CDR3 DNA: TGTGCCAGCAGCTTGGACTGGGACAGGGTATCGGGCACTGAAGCTTTCTTT. Residues: CASSLDWDRVSGTEAFF.

Regarding this clonotype: Being one base from a much bigger clone, this may be a read error. The V gene is TRBV3-1, the J gene TRBJ1-3, with D unclear. This CDR3 spans 17 amino acids. Germline lookup yields CDR1 LGHDT and CDR2 YNNKEL (reference sequence). CDR3 nucleotides: TGTGCCAGCAGCCAAGGATTAAGGCGGTCCTCTGGAAACACCGTATATTTT. Protein sequence: CASSQGLRRSSGNTVYF.